Given below is one T cell receptor beta chain in context. No antigen is known for it. These data originate in a study of blood T cells in healthy people across ages. Then a second PCR, running about 6 to 12 cycles, was carried out with a sample-barcoded 5' primer and a J-beta primer mix. In TCRdb, the 5' RACE reads were re-called with MiXCR into one record per CDR3 protein. The sample records about 1.5 million distinct CDR3 sequences, approximately 42% being singletons. Study-level results: Leaving the PBMCs unsorted stopped any conclusive comparison of naive versus antigen-experienced cells. Long-lived and aged donors differed, with more naive CD4+ cells and higher diversity in the long-lived. Naive T cell percentage by flow cytometry tracked strongly with beta diversity.

CDR1 and CDR2 (germline): DFQATT, SNEGSKA (reference sequence). The CDR3 runs to 14 residues. V gave up 3 bases and J gave up 0 bases, with 11 bases separating them. V usage is TRBV20-1 and J usage is TRBJ1-1, with D uncertain. This TCR derives from a woman aged 18-29 years in good health. Material for sequencing was blood. CDR3 coding DNA: TGCAGTGCTAGTAGAATAGGCATGAACACTGAAGCTTTCTTT. The encoded protein is CSASRIGMNTEAFF.